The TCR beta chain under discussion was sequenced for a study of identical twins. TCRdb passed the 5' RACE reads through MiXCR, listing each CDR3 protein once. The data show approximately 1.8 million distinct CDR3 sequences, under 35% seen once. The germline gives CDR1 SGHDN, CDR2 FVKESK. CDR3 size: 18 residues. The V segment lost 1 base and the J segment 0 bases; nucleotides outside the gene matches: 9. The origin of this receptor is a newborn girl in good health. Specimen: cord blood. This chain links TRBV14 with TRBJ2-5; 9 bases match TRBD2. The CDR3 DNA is TGTGCCAGCAGCCAAGGAAAGCGGGAGGACCTATACCAAGAGACCCAGTACTTC. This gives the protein CASSQGKREDLYQETQYF.